Following are 10 T cell receptor beta chains from one sample sequenced in a study of shared clonotypes between healthy human individuals (TCRdb year 2020). Library method: the immunoSEQ multiplex PCR assay. The source is immuneACCESS, and TCRdb retained only in-frame sequences with V and J called. Part of the clones is not carried over; for the studies checked, unresolved V genes explain less than half of this, and the remainder is unexplained. The sample profile shows approximately 980,000 clones; 60% to 85% of them were found once. The ten largest account for over 1.3% of the sample. The sample taken for sequencing was memory CD4+ T cells sorted from blood. Sample cell subset or site, as interpreted from the label and publication: CD45RA-negative fraction. These receptors were taken from a man aged 18 to 35 in good health.

The chain uses TRBV2 and TRBJ2-5; 8 positions match TRBD2. The CDR3 spans 12 residues. CDR1 and CDR2 (germline): SNHLY, FYNNEI. Trimming cost V 8 bases and J 4 bases; bases outside gene matches: 3. The CDR3 nucleotides read TGTGCCAGCGGACTAGCCCCAGAGACCCAGTACTTC. Translating it yields CASGLAPETQYF.

The chain combines TRBV28 with TRBJ1-3, with D hard to call. Per the germline V gene, CDR1 is MDHEN and CDR2 is SYDVKM. V lost 5 bases and J lost 2, with 19 bases in between. The CDR3 contains 17 residues. The CDR3 nucleotides are TGTGCCAGCAGTCCCCAGTCCAAGGGCCGACCTGGAAACACCATATATTTT. The encoded protein is CASSPQSKGRPGNTIYF.

V gene TRBV15 combines with J gene TRBJ2-2; a weak D match, TRBD2 (6 bases). This CDR3 has 17 amino acids. Germline V gene lookup returns CDR1 LNHNV and CDR2 YYDKDF (reference sequence). V was cut by 0 bases and J by 7 bases, with 18 bases left in between. For the CDR3, the DNA is TGTGCCACCAGCAGAGATGCGGGGTCTAGCGAACGCGGGGAGCTGTTTTTT. It yields the protein CATSRDAGSSERGELFF. Together with reference TRBV15 and TRBJ2-2, the CDR3 gives the full variable domain: DAMVIQNPRYQVTQFGKPVTLSCSQTLNHNVMYWYQQKSSQAPKLLFHYYDKDFNNEADTPDNFQSRRPNTSFCFLDIRSPGLGDTAMYLCATSRDAGSSERGELFFGEGSRLTVL.

To note about this clone: Other nucleotide sequences from this sample produce the same CDR3. This chain joins TRBV7-9 and TRBJ2-7; D not certain. Trimming pared 5 bases from V and 1 base from J, leaving 9 bases between. The CDR3 covers 13 residues. Germline V gene data show CDR1 as SEHNR and CDR2 as FQNEAQ (reference sequence). The CDR3: CASSLGVSYEQYF. The CDR3 coding sequence is TGTGCCAGCAGCCTTGGGGTTTCCTACGAGCAGTACTTC.

The V call is TRBV7-2, the J call TRBJ2-3; D unresolved. Germline loops: CDR1 SGHTA, CDR2 FQGNSA. The CDR3 has 13 amino acids. With 5 bases removed from V and 2 bases from J, the gap between germline ends came to 8 bases. For the CDR3, the DNA is TGTGCCAGCAGCCGCAAACTCACAGATACGCAGTATTTT. Translated, it gives CASSRKLTDTQYF.

V usage is TRBV5-8 and J usage is TRBJ2-7; TRBD2 matches 10 bases. CDR1 SGHTS and CDR2 YDEGEE come from the germline V gene. The junction had 9 bases not matched to a gene; V was cut back by 6 bases and J by 3 bases. This CDR3 comprises 15 residues. This CDR3 reads CASTRGASGGYEQYF. The CDR3 DNA reads as TGTGCCAGCACGCGCGGGGCTAGCGGGGGCTACGAGCAGTACTTC.

The V gene is TRBV28, the J gene TRBJ2-5; D unresolved. V lost 1 base, J lost 1 base, and 7 bases lay in between. CDR1 MDHEN and CDR2 SYDVKM come from the germline V gene. The CDR3 spans 14 residues. The CDR3 is CASSLSASQETQYF. CDR3 coding DNA: TGTGCCAGCAGTTTATCTGCAAGCCAAGAGACCCAGTACTTC.

CDR3 DNA sequence: TGTGCCAGCAGTGAGGGGACTAGCGGGAGGTATACGCAGTATTTT. It is translated as CASSEGTSGRYTQYF. The V gene is TRBV6-1, the J gene TRBJ2-3; 15 bases fit TRBD2. Germline V CDR1 and CDR2: MNHNS, SASEGT. CDR3 size: 15 residues. J lost 7 bases, V lost 3 bases, and 2 bases had no gene match.

This chain uses TRBV6-1 with TRBJ2-7, with unresolved D. V was pared by 5 bases and J by 0 bases, with 11 bases between. CDR3 length: 14 residues. The germline V gene has CDR1 MNHNS and CDR2 SASEGT. CDR3 coding DNA: TGTGCCAGCAGTTTATCGAGCATCTCCTACGAGCAGTACTTC. Its protein product is CASSLSSISYEQYF.

In this sample, this clone turned up once. This sequence joins TRBV6-1 and TRBJ1-1; no clear D gene. Per the germline V gene, CDR1 is MNHNS and CDR2 is SASEGT. The CDR3 is 13 amino acids. The ends were cut back, 4 bases at V and 0 bases at J, with 6 bases in the middle. The CDR3 reads CASSVRMNTEAFF. Here the CDR3 DNA reads TGTGCCAGCAGTGTGAGAATGAACACTGAAGCTTTCTTT.